The 21 T cell receptor beta chains below all came from one sample that was sequenced in a study of T cell changes during pregnancy in multiple sclerosis (dated by TCRdb to about 2019). The receptor library was made with the immunoSEQ multiplex PCR assay. TCRdb obtained this table from immuneACCESS and retained in-frame rearrangements with V and J assigned. These tables miss some clones; where compared with another copy, unresolved V genes account for less than half of the shortfall, and the remainder is unexplained. In all, the sample holds about 40,000 clones, and 88% of those were seen once. The top ten clones comprise over 5% of the sample. This specimen was peripheral blood, taken in the first trimester of pregnancy. Every receptor here comes from a female donor in good health, enrolled as a control in a pregnancy study.

The genes are TRBV19 and TRBJ2-3; no firm D call. Germline-derived CDR1 and CDR2 are LNHDA and SQIVND (reference sequence). Trimming left V 5 bases short and J 10 bases short, with 13 bases between. The CDR3 is made up of 12 amino acids. The CDR3 bases are TGTGCCAGTAGTGCCCCTAGAGTTTCGCAGTATTTT. The encoded protein is CASSAPRVSQYF.

V gene TRBV7-2 combines with J gene TRBJ1-5; a weak D match, TRBD1 (5 bases). V lost 5 bases and J 5 bases, leaving 13 bases between the germline ends. Germline V gives CDR1 SGHTA, CDR2 FQGNSA. The CDR3 has 14 amino acids. CDR3 nucleotides: TGTGCCAGCAGCCGTGGGGCAGGGCATCAGCCCCAGCATTTT. This gives the protein CASSRGAGHQPQHF.

The chain links TRBV6-6 to TRBJ2-7; 9 bases agree with TRBD2. Germline CDR1 MNHNY, CDR2 SVGAGI (reference sequence). V shed 7 bases and J 5 bases; nucleotides not matched to a gene: 12. The CDR3 extends over 15 amino acids. The CDR3 DNA reads as TGTGCCAGCAAGACTAGCGGCAGTGGGAGGAACGAGCAGTACTTC. This translates into CASKTSGSGRNEQYF.

The genes are TRBV7-8 and TRBJ2-3, with TRBD1 as a possible D gene (5 bases). Between the trimmed V and J ends, which lost 3 bases and 2 bases, there was a span of 15 bases. CDR3 size: 16 residues. Germline assignment: CDR1 SGHVS and CDR2 FQNEAQ. CDR3 amino acids: CASSLTVPQITDTQYF. In nucleotides, the CDR3 is TGTGCCAGCAGCTTGACAGTTCCCCAGATCACAGATACGCAGTATTTT.

In its sample, this clone was seen once. The same CDR3 can be traced to other DNA sequences in this sample. The chain employs TRBV19 and TRBJ2-7; TRBD1 agrees at 10 bases. The CDR3 runs to 14 residues. Unmatched junction bases numbered 11, after V lost 9 bases and J lost 6 bases. Looked up from germline, CDR1 is LNHDA and CDR2 is SQIVND (reference sequence). The CDR3 sequence: CASSSGQGLAEQYF. CDR3 nucleotides: TGTGCCAGCAGTTCGGGACAGGGGTTGGCCGAGCAGTACTTC.

As DNA, the CDR3 is TGTGCCAGCAGCTTTGTCCTAGCGGGAATCGGGGAGCTGTTTTTT. This encodes CASSFVLAGIGELFF. The chain recombines TRBV7-9 with TRBJ2-2; 9 bases align to TRBD2. After removal of 3 bases from V and 7 bases from J, the junction contained 6 bases not matched to a gene. This CDR3 is 15 amino acids long. CDR1 is SEHNR, CDR2 FQNEAQ, per germline (reference sequence).

The chain recombines TRBV29-1 with TRBJ2-3, with a weak D call TRBD2 (5 bases). This CDR3 spans 15 amino acids. Germline V gene lookup returns CDR1 SQVTM and CDR2 ANQGSEA. The germline V and J ends were trimmed by 2 bases and 5 bases, with 17 bases remaining between them. DNA for the CDR3: TGCAGCGTTGAAATAGGGCTAGCAGTAAGAGATACGCAGTATTTT. Translation: CSVEIGLAVRDTQYF.

This chain links TRBV13 with TRBJ1-1; D is uncertain. CDR3 length: 14 amino acids. V was shortened by 4 bases and J by 6 bases, with 15 bases between the two germline ends. Per germline, CDR1 PRHDT and CDR2 FYEKMQ (reference sequence). The CDR3: CASSSLRRDPEAFF. DNA of the CDR3: TGTGCCAGCAGCTCCCTAAGGCGGGATCCTGAAGCTTTCTTT.

The genes are TRBV29-1 and TRBJ1-2; D uncertain. This CDR3 is 11 amino acids long. Germline CDR1 and CDR2: SQVTM and ANQGSEA. V lost 7 bases and J 8 bases, leaving 14 bases between the germline ends. The CDR3 bases are TGCAGCGCCCCCAGGCCTGGGGGCTACACCTTC. Residues: CSAPRPGGYTF.

Comment on this clone: The junction shows a germline mismatch at one end, possibly a read error. The chain uses TRBV5-4 and TRBJ2-7; weak D call: TRBD1 (6 bases). This CDR3 spans 17 amino acids. The germline V gene has CDR1 SGHNT and CDR2 YYREEE (reference sequence). CDR3 protein: CASSQEATPDRYYEQYF. As DNA, the CDR3 is TGCGCCAGCAGCCAAGAAGCGACCCCGGACAGATACTACGAGCAGTACTTC.

V and J are TRBV4-2 and TRBJ2-2; 10 bases are a match to TRBD2. J was trimmed by 4 bases and V by 1 base; bases with no gene match: 12. The germline CDR1 and CDR2 sequences are LGHNA and YNFKEQ. CDR3 length equals 19 residues. The chain's CDR3 is CASSQVPGPSGSFTGELFF. The DNA for the CDR3 is TGTGCCAGCAGCCAAGTCCCAGGACCTAGCGGGAGTTTCACCGGGGAGCTGTTTTTT.

The gene calls are TRBV9 and TRBJ2-7; D possibly corresponds to TRBD2 (5 bases). This CDR3 is built from 14 residues. Germline loops: CDR1 SGDLS, CDR2 YYNGEE. The germline V and J ends were trimmed by 3 bases and 0 bases, with 10 bases remaining between them. DNA of the CDR3: TGTGCCAGCAGCGCCGACGGAGGCTCCTACGAGCAGTACTTC. This gives the protein CASSADGGSYEQYF.

In DNA form, the CDR3 reads TGTGCCACCAGCAGCGGTCGGGGGACGAGGGACACTGAAGCTTTCTTT. As protein: CATSSGRGTRDTEAFF. This chain joins TRBV15 and TRBJ1-1, with a possible D match to TRBD1 (5 bases). This CDR3 comprises 16 residues. Germline V gene data show CDR1 as LNHNV and CDR2 as YYDKDF (reference sequence). The V gene lost 3 bases and the J gene lost 3 bases, with 17 bases spanning the gap.

V gene TRBV5-1 combines with J gene TRBJ1-1, with 7 bases aligning to TRBD1. With V trimmed by 2 bases and J by 4 bases, 5 bases remained unmatched. The CDR3 runs 14 residues. Germline CDR1 reads SGHRS; CDR2 reads YFSETQ. This chain's CDR3 is CASSLNRGLTEAFF. CDR3 nucleotide sequence: TGCGCCAGCAGCTTAAACAGGGGCCTCACTGAAGCTTTCTTT.

The chain joins TRBV7-9 to TRBJ2-4; 9 bases are shared with TRBD1. This CDR3 region has 14 residues. Trimming removed 4 bases from V and 10 bases from J; junction bases left unmatched: 8. In germline, CDR1 is SEHNR, CDR2 FQNEAQ (reference sequence). Written as DNA, the CDR3 is TGTGCCAGCAGCTGGGACAGGGCATTTGAGATTCAGTACTTC. It encodes CASSWDRAFEIQYF.

This chain connects TRBV7-3 to TRBJ1-3, with 9 bases fitting TRBD1. The germline CDR1 and CDR2 sequences are SGHTA and FQGTGA. This CDR3 is built from 15 residues. J gave up 3 bases and V 5 bases, and 5 bases lay outside the gene matches. For the CDR3, the DNA is TGTGCCAGCAGCCCGACAGGGGGAAGTGGAAACACCATATATTTT. Translating gives CASSPTGGSGNTIYF.

V gene TRBV18 combines with J gene TRBJ1-1; D gene unclear. Per the germline V gene, CDR1 is KGHSH and CDR2 is LQKENI. Trimming removed 6 bases at V and 2 bases at J, with 16 bases between. The CDR3 loop spans 15 amino acids. This CDR3 is CASSDDRTGNTEAFF. The CDR3 nucleotides are TGTGCCAGCTCGGACGATCGGACGGGAAACACTGAAGCTTTCTTT.

The chain recombines TRBV6-6 with TRBJ1-5, with unresolved D. Germline loops: CDR1 MNHNY, CDR2 SVGAGI (reference sequence). The CDR3 spans 14 residues. V was cut by 6 bases and J by 6 bases, with 15 bases left in between. CDR3 region: CASRAGLGGQPQHF. The DNA for the CDR3 is TGTGCCAGCAGGGCAGGACTGGGTGGTCAGCCCCAGCATTTT.

The chain carries TRBV7-2 and TRBJ1-5, with 10 bases that match TRBD1. This CDR3 is built from 16 residues. Trimming took 3 bases from V and 6 from J; bases not matched to a gene: 8. Germline V lookup: CDR1 SGHTA, CDR2 FQGNSA. The DNA of the CDR3 is TGTGCCAGCAGCTTGACAGGGGGCGGGTTCGTTCAGCCCCAGCATTTT. Its translation: CASSLTGGGFVQPQHF.

The sample holds one count of this clone. The J gene is TRBJ2-5, the V gene TRBV7-6; TRBD2 agrees at 7 bases. CDR3 size: 13 residues. Trimming cost V 5 bases and J 6 bases; bases outside gene matches: 6. Germline-derived CDR1 and CDR2 are SGHVS and FNYEAQ. The CDR3 loop reads CASSPREGKTQYF. The CDR3 DNA is TGTGCCAGCAGCCCTAGGGAGGGAAAGACCCAGTACTTC.

The V gene is TRBV29-1, the J gene TRBJ2-7; D is unclear. Trimming shortened V by 5 bases and J by 7 bases, and 12 bases separated the two germline ends. This CDR3 has 11 residues. CDR1 is SQVTM and CDR2 is ANQGSEA in the germline V gene. Here the CDR3 reads CSVFTAREQYF. As DNA, the CDR3 is TGCAGCGTTTTCACGGCGCGGGAGCAGTACTTC.